This T cell receptor beta chain is from a study of blood T cell repertoires in COVID-19. In the study overall: Acute and convalescent COVID-19 specimens originated in the United States, Italy and Spain. From T cells, B-cell-depleted T cells, or PBMCs came the material, which was cDNA or gDNA.

This clone was seen more than once but under ten times. As originally analysed: Counts of nucleated cells, estimated from reference gene primer amplification, were obtained. Assay used: immunoSEQ multiplex PCR; TCRdb lists only in-frame clones, some missing. V, J and clone size derive from that table, while D and trimming were established from the DNA sequence. Counted here are 200,000 to 300,000 clones, about 83% occurring once; the ten biggest clones make up around 5.9%. Germline assignment: CDR1 SGHRS and CDR2 YFSETQ. This CDR3 has 12 amino acids. The ends were cut back, 5 bases at V and 8 bases at J, with 10 bases in the middle.

The sample taken for sequencing was peripheral blood. The sequence was collected from a human donor in a cohort sampled during active COVID-19. The chain is built from TRBV5-1 and TRBJ1-4, with no clear D. The CDR3: CASSGNGEKLFF. The CDR3 coding sequence is TGCGCCAGCAGTGGAAACGGGGAAAAACTGTTTTTT. Full variable domain (outside the CDR3, taken from reference TRBV5-1 and TRBJ1-4): KAGVTQTPRYLIKTRGQQVTLSCSPISGHRSVSWYQQTPGQGLQFLFEYFSETQRNKGNFPGRFSGRQFSNSRSEMNVSTLELGDSALYLCASSGNGEKLFFGSGTQLSVL.